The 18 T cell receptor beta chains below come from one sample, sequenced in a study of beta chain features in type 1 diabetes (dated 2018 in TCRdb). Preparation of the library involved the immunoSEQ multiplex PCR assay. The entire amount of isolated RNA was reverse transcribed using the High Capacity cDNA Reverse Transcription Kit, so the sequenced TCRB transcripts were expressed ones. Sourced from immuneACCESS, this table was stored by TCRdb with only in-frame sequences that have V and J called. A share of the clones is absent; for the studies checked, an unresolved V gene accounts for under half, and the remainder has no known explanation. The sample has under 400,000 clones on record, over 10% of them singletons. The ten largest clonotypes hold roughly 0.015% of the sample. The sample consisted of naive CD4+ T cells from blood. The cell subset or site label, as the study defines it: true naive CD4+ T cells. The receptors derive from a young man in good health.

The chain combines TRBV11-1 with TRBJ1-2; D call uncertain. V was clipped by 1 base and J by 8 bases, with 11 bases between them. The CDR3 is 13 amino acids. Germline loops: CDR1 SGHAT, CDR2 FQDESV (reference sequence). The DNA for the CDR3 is TGTGCCAGCAGCTTAGTTGGCGGTGGCGGCTACACCTTC. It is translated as CASSLVGGGGYTF.

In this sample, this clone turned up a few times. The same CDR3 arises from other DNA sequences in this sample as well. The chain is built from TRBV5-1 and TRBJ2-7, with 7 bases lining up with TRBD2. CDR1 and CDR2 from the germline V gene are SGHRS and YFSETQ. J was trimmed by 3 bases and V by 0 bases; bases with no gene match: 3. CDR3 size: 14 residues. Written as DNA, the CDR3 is TGCGCCAGCAGCTTGGCCGGGGGGAGCTACGAGCAGTACTTC. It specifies CASSLAGGSYEQYF.

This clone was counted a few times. The CDR3 here is CASSKRPTWSEKLFF. CDR3 nucleotides: TGTGCCAGCAGCAAAAGACCTACGTGGAGTGAAAAACTGTTTTTT. V and J are TRBV4-2 and TRBJ1-4; D not resolved. Germline V CDR1 and CDR2: LGHNA, YNFKEQ. Trimming removed 5 bases at V and 7 bases at J, with 17 bases between. CDR3 size: 15 residues.

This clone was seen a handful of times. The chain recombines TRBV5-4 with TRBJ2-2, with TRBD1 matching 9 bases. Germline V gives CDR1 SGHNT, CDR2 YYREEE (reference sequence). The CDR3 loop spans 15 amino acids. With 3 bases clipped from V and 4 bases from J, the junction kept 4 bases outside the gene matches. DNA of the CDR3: TGTGCCAGCAGCTCCGGGACAGGGACCACCGGGGAGCTGTTTTTT. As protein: CASSSGTGTTGELFF.

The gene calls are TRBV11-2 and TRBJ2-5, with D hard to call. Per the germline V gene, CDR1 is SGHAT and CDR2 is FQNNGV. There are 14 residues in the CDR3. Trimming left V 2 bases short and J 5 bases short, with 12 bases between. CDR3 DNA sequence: TGTGCCAGCAGCTTAAACCTAGTGTTGGAGACCCAGTACTTC. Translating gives CASSLNLVLETQYF.

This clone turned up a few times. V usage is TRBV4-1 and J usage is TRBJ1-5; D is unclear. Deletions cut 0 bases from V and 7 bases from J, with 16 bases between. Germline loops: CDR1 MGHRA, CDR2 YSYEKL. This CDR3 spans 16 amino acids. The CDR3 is CASSQDPSLRVQPQHF. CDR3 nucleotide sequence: TGCGCCAGCAGCCAAGATCCCAGCCTGAGGGTCCAGCCCCAGCATTTT.

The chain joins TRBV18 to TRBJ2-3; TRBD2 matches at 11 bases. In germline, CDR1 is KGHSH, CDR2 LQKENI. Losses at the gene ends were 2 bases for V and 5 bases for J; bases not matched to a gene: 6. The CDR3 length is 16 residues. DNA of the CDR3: TGTGCCAGCTCACCAACTAGCGGGAGTTGGGGAGATACGCAGTATTTT. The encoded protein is CASSPTSGSWGDTQYF.

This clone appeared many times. DNA of the CDR3: TGCAGCGTGGCAAACTCTGGGGCCAACGTCCTGACTTTC. Translation gives CSVANSGANVLTF. The chain links TRBV29-1 to TRBJ2-6; D unresolved. The CDR3 extends over 13 amino acids. From germline, CDR1 is SQVTM and CDR2 ANQGSEA. V was trimmed by 6 bases and J by 0 bases, leaving 6 bases between them.

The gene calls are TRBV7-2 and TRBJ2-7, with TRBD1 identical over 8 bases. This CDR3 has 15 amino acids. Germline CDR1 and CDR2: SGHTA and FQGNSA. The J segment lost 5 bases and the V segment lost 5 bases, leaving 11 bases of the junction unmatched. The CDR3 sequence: CASSRQRTGSNEQYF. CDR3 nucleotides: TGTGCCAGCAGCCGTCAGAGGACAGGGTCCAACGAGCAGTACTTC. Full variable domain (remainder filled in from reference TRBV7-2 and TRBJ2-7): GAGVSQSPSNKVTEKGKDVELRCDPISGHTALYWYRQSLGQGLEFLIYFQGNSAPDKSGLPSDRFSAERTGGSVSTLTIQRTQQEDSAVYLCASSRQRTGSNEQYFGPGTRLTVT.

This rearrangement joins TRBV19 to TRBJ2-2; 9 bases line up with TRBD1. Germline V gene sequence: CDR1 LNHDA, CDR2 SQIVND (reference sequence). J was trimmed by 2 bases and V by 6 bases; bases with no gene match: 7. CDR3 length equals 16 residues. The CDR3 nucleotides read TGTGCCAGTAGCGCCCCGGGACAGGGTAACACCGGGGAGCTGTTTTTT. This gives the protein CASSAPGQGNTGELFF.

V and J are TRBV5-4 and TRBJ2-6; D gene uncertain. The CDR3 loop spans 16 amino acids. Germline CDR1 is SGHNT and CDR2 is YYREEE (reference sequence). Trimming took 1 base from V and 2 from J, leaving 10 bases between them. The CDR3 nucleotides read TGTGCCAGCAGCTTGCCAGTTTTTCCTGGGGCCAACGTCCTGACTTTC. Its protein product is CASSLPVFPGANVLTF.

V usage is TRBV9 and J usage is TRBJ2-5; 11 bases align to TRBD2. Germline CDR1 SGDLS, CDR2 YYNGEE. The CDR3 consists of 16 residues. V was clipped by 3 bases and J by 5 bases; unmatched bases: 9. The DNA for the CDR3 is TGTGCCAGCAGCGGGGGAGGGACTAGCGGCGGGGAGACCCAGTACTTC. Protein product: CASSGGGTSGGETQYF.

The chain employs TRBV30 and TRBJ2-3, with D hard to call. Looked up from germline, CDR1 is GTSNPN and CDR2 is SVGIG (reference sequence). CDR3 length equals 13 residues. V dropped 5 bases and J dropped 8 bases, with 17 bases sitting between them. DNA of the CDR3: TGTGCCTGGGACACTGGAAATGTGGGTACGCAGTATTTT. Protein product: CAWDTGNVGTQYF.

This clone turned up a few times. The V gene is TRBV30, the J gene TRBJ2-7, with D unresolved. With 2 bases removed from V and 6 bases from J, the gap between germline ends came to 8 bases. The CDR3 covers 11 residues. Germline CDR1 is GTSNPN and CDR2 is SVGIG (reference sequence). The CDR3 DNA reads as TGTGCCTGGAGTATGTCTAGCGAGCAGTACTTC. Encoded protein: CAWSMSSEQYF.

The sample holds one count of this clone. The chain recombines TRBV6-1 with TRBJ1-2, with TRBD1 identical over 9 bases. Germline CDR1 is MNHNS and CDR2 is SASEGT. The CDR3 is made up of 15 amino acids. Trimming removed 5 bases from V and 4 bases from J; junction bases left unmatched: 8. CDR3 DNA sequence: TGTGCCAGCAGTCGGGGACAGGGTGAGAGCTATGGCTACACCTTC. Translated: CASSRGQGESYGYTF.

The CDR3 region has the DNA TGTGCCAGCAGCTTGGGTGGTAGCGGGAGGTCGACAGATACGCAGTATTTT. Its translation is CASSLGGSGRSTDTQYF. J is TRBJ2-3 and V is TRBV5-4, with 10 bases matching TRBD2. CDR1 and CDR2 from the germline V gene are SGHNT and YYREEE (reference sequence). CDR3 length: 17 residues. Trimming took 0 bases from V and 3 from J; bases not matched to a gene: 7.

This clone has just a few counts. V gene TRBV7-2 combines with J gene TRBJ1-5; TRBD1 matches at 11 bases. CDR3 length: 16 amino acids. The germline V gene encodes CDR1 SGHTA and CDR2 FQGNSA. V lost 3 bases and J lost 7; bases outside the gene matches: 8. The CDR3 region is CASSLRTGGAYQPQHF. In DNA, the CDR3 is TGTGCCAGCAGCTTGAGGACAGGGGGCGCTTACCAGCCCCAGCATTTT.

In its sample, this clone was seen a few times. CDR3 sequence (DNA): TGTGCCAGCAGTTTAACTGGGACAGGGGGTTACTATGGCTACACCTTC. It encodes CASSLTGTGGYYGYTF. The V call is TRBV27, the J call TRBJ1-2, with 11 bases matching TRBD1. The V gene end was trimmed by 2 bases and the J gene end by 3 bases; junction bases not matched to a gene: 5. The length of the CDR3 is 16 residues. CDR1 is MNHEY and CDR2 is SMNVEV in the germline V gene (reference sequence).